This is a list of T cell receptor beta chains from one sample in a study of immune evolution from preneoplasia to lung adenocarcinoma. TCRdb keeps only in-frame clones here, not all; method: immunoSEQ multiplex PCR. The sample yields about 4,900 clones, about 88% seen once. Material for sequencing was FFPE atypical adenomatous hyperplasia tissue from the lung. The receptor source for this set is a person between 65 and 79 years old with lung adenocarcinoma. Each CDR3 is given with its conserved first and last residue. The order of the fields is V gene, D gene, clone size, J gene, CDR3 DNA, CDR3 protein. The D gene is left open where the match is weak. Not every row has a clone size; where given, it reads once, few, many or a size class.

v_gene: TRBV9; d_gene: NA; abundance: NA; j_gene: TRBJ1-5; CDR3nt: TGTGCCAGCAGCCCAGGACCGTTAGATAGCAATCAGCCCCAGCATTTT; CDR3aa: CASSPGPLDSNQPQHF
v_gene: TRBV10-1; d_gene: TRBD2; abundance: NA; j_gene: TRBJ2-1; CDR3nt: TGCGCCAGCAGTGTCGGGCTAGCGGGGGGCGAGCAGTTCTTC; CDR3aa: CASSVGLAGGEQFF
v_gene: TRBV19; d_gene: NA; abundance: NA; j_gene: TRBJ1-5; CDR3nt: TGTGCCAGTAGAACTAATACGAATCAGCCCCAGCATTTT; CDR3aa: CASRTNTNQPQHF
v_gene: TRBV27; d_gene: TRBD2; abundance: NA; j_gene: TRBJ2-7; CDR3nt: TGTGCCAGCAGTTCCCGCCGGAGCGGGAGGGCCAACTCCTACGAGCAGTACTTC; CDR3aa: CASSSRRSGRANSYEQYF
v_gene: TRBV5-1; d_gene: NA; abundance: NA; j_gene: TRBJ1-3; CDR3nt: TGCGCCAGCAGCTTGGCCTTTGGTTCCTCTGGAAACACCATATATTTT; CDR3aa: CASSLAFGSSGNTIYF
v_gene: TRBV7-9; d_gene: NA; abundance: few; j_gene: TRBJ2-6; CDR3nt: TGTGCCAGCAGCTTAGGACAGACCTCTGGGGCCAACGTCCTGACTTTC; CDR3aa: CASSLGQTSGANVLTF
v_gene: TRBV28; d_gene: NA; abundance: NA; j_gene: TRBJ1-5; CDR3nt: TGTGCCAGCAGTTTCTTCAGTCGGGATCAGCCCCAGCATTTT; CDR3aa: CASSFFSRDQPQHF
v_gene: TRBV9; d_gene: TRBD1; abundance: NA; j_gene: TRBJ1-2; CDR3nt: TGTGCCAGCAGCGTAACCGGGACAGCTAACTATGGCTACACCTTC; CDR3aa: CASSVTGTANYGYTF
v_gene: TRBV14; d_gene: NA; abundance: NA; j_gene: TRBJ2-7; CDR3nt: TGTGCCAGCAGCCAAGAATTGGTAGGCGGGCAGTACTTC; CDR3aa: CASSQELVGGQYF
v_gene: TRBV21-1; d_gene: NA; abundance: NA; j_gene: TRBJ2-1; CDR3nt: TGTGCCAGCAGTTCATACGGGACTAGCGGGAGGTTTTCCTACAATGAGCAGTTCTTC; CDR3aa: CASSSYGTSGRFSYNEQFF
v_gene: TRBV28; d_gene: NA; abundance: NA; j_gene: TRBJ1-5; CDR3nt: TGTGCCAGCAGTTTATTAAGCAATCAGCCCCAGCATTTT; CDR3aa: CASSLLSNQPQHF
v_gene: TRBV4-2; d_gene: TRBD2; abundance: NA; j_gene: TRBJ2-3; CDR3nt: TGTGCCAGCAGCCAAGAACCAGCGGGGAGGACAGATACGCAGTATTTT; CDR3aa: CASSQEPAGRTDTQYF
v_gene: TRBV19; d_gene: NA; abundance: NA; j_gene: TRBJ2-3; CDR3nt: TGTGCCAGTAGAATCACACCTACAGATACGCAGTATTTT; CDR3aa: CASRITPTDTQYF
v_gene: TRBV2; d_gene: NA; abundance: NA; j_gene: TRBJ1-4; CDR3nt: TGTGCCAGCAGTGAACAGGGGCTGGGAAAACTGTTTTTT; CDR3aa: CASSEQGLGKLFF
v_gene: TRBV18; d_gene: TRBD1; abundance: NA; j_gene: TRBJ2-7; CDR3nt: TGTGCCAGCTCACCCTTACGGACAGGGTTAGACGAGCAGTACTTC; CDR3aa: CASSPLRTGLDEQYF
v_gene: TRBV7-9; d_gene: NA; abundance: NA; j_gene: TRBJ2-1; CDR3nt: TGTGCCAGCAGCTTTATTGCGGGTGGTGAGCAGTTCTTC; CDR3aa: CASSFIAGGEQFF
v_gene: TRBV30; d_gene: TRBD2; abundance: NA; j_gene: TRBJ2-3; CDR3nt: TGTGCCTGTGATACTAGCGGGAGGGCCACCACAGATACGCAGTATTTT; CDR3aa: CACDTSGRATTDTQYF
v_gene: TRBV29-1; d_gene: NA; abundance: NA; j_gene: TRBJ2-7; CDR3nt: TGCAGCGCAGGGGAAGGGATCTACGAGCAGTACTTC; CDR3aa: CSAGEGIYEQYF
v_gene: TRBV7-9; d_gene: TRBD1; abundance: NA; j_gene: TRBJ1-2; CDR3nt: TGTGCCAGCAGCTTCGACAGGGGTCATGACTACACCTTC; CDR3aa: CASSFDRGHDYTF
v_gene: TRBV2; d_gene: NA; abundance: once; j_gene: TRBJ1-4; CDR3nt: TGTGCCAGCGGGGCCCAGGGGACGGCATATGAAAAACTGTTTTTT; CDR3aa: CASGAQGTAYEKLFF
v_gene: TRBV29-1; d_gene: NA; abundance: NA; j_gene: TRBJ1-2; CDR3nt: TGCAGCGTTGATAGCACAAACATGTACTCCGGCTACACCTTC; CDR3aa: CSVDSTNMYSGYTF
v_gene: TRBV27; d_gene: NA; abundance: NA; j_gene: TRBJ2-1; CDR3nt: TGTGCCAGCAGTTCCACGAGGACCGCACTAGGGGTCTACAATGAGCAGTTCTTC; CDR3aa: CASSSTRTALGVYNEQFF
v_gene: TRBV29-1; d_gene: NA; abundance: NA; j_gene: TRBJ1-2; CDR3nt: TGCAGCGCCAGGGGAGATGATGGCTACACCTTC; CDR3aa: CSARGDDGYTF
v_gene: TRBV6-5; d_gene: NA; abundance: NA; j_gene: TRBJ2-3; CDR3nt: TGTGCCAGCAGCCGCTCGGTTGTTAGCACAGATACGCAGTATTTT; CDR3aa: CASSRSVVSTDTQYF
v_gene: TRBV28; d_gene: TRBD2; abundance: NA; j_gene: TRBJ2-7; CDR3nt: TGTGCCAGCAGTTCCCGACTAGCTGGCTACGAGCAGTACTTC; CDR3aa: CASSSRLAGYEQYF
v_gene: TRBV10-1; d_gene: TRBD2; abundance: NA; j_gene: TRBJ2-2; CDR3nt: TGCGCCAGTAGCGGGGGTTCGAACACCGGGGAGCTGTTTTTT; CDR3aa: CASSGGSNTGELFF
v_gene: TRBV6-5; d_gene: TRBD2; abundance: NA; j_gene: TRBJ2-1; CDR3nt: TGTGCCAGCAGTTGGACTAGCGGGGGGGGCTACAATGAGCAGTTCTTC; CDR3aa: CASSWTSGGGYNEQFF
v_gene: TRBV7-9; d_gene: NA; abundance: NA; j_gene: TRBJ1-3; CDR3nt: TGTGCCAGCAGCCAAGGGACGGGTAGCTCTGGAAACACCATATATTTT; CDR3aa: CASSQGTGSSGNTIYF
v_gene: TRBV30; d_gene: TRBD2; abundance: NA; j_gene: TRBJ2-1; CDR3nt: TGTGCCTGGAGTGTACGCCGACTAGCGGTCGGCCCAGTGGAGCAGTTCTTC; CDR3aa: CAWSVRRLAVGPVEQFF
v_gene: TRBV18; d_gene: NA; abundance: NA; j_gene: TRBJ1-1; CDR3nt: TGTGCCAGCTCACCACCGGGGGGGAACACTGAAGCTTTCTTT; CDR3aa: CASSPPGGNTEAFF
v_gene: TRBV5-1; d_gene: TRBD1; abundance: once; j_gene: TRBJ2-5; CDR3nt: TGCGCCAGCAGCTTGTCAGGGGGCGGCGAGACCCAGTACTTC; CDR3aa: CASSLSGGGETQYF